Given below is one TCR beta chain in context. This entry comes from a study of cytomegalovirus exposure and HLA in healthy donors. V was trimmed by 0 bases and J by 1 base, leaving 9 bases between them. Germline CDR1 reads MRHNA; CDR2 reads SNTAGT. This CDR3 is built from 15 residues. The PCR made use of 60 Vbeta and 13 Jbeta primers. Clones were read by immunoSEQ multiplex PCR, and TCRdb kept only the in-frame ones, dropping some. The sample contains about 150,000 clones, roughly 79% of which appear only once. The clonotype was recovered from a young man in good health and CMV-seronegative. This chain links TRBV6-4 with TRBJ1-1; a possible D gene is TRBD1 (5 bases). Sequenced sample: PBMCs. CDR3 DNA sequence: TGTGCCAGCAGTGACTCGACAGATTCGAACACTGAAGCTTTCTTT. Translation gives CASSDSTDSNTEAFF.